The 31 T cell receptor beta chains below were found in one sample sequenced in a study of Ad26.COV2.S vaccination and SARS-CoV-2 variants. Measured with immunoSEQ multiplex PCR; TCRdb has only the in-frame clones, and not every one. This table holds 350,000 to 450,000 clones, about 90% found once. Treatment meaning: around 19 received Ad26.COV2.S at low or high dose, single or two shots; about five received placebo; per-sample allocation not given. The study sampled participants on day 63 after the first vaccine or placebo injection. Sequenced material: peripheral blood, taken in a trial of Ad26.COV2.S vaccine versus placebo. Receptor source: a person between 18 and 59 years old who received the Ad26.COV2.S COVID-19 vaccine or a placebo.

The chain is built from TRBV21-1 and TRBJ1-5; the table gives TRBD1 as D, unverified against the DNA. TRBV21-1 represents a pseudogene. This CDR3 is built from 16 residues. CDR3 nucleotides: TGTGCCAGCAGCCGCCGGGACACTGGATCCAATCAGCCCCAGCATTTT. Protein product: CASSRRDTGSNQPQHF.

The gene calls are TRBV5-8 and TRBJ2-7, with TRBD2 matching over 7 bases. The CDR3 is 13 residues long. Germline V CDR1 and CDR2: SGHTS, YDEGEE. The junction had 3 bases not matched to a gene; V was cut back by 3 bases and J by 3 bases. The CDR3 DNA follows: TGTGCCAGCAGCTCACTAGCGTACTACGAGCAGTACTTC. Amino acids: CASSSLAYYEQYF.

The J gene is TRBJ2-7, the V gene TRBV6-2 or TRBV6-3; possible D gene TRBD1, 5 bases. Germline-derived CDR1 and CDR2 are MNHEY and SVGEGT. The V end was cut by 0 bases, the J end by 0 bases, with 6 bases between. CDR3 size: 14 residues. In nucleotides, the CDR3 is TGTGCCAGCAGTTACTCGGACAACTCCTACGAGCAGTACTTC. This sequence encodes CASSYSDNSYEQYF.

Of note for this clone: The sample carries other DNA sequences with the same CDR3. The chain joins TRBV9 to TRBJ2-3; TRBD2 might be the D (5 bases). The CDR3 totals 14 residues. Germline V lookup: CDR1 SGDLS, CDR2 YYNGEE. V gave up 0 bases and J gave up 3 bases, with 8 bases separating them. Here the CDR3 DNA reads TGTGCCAGCAGCGTAGGTCGGGGAACAGATACGCAGTATTTT. It codes for CASSVGRGTDTQYF.

The chain links TRBV10-3 to TRBJ1-2; TRBD1 aligns across 7 bases. Germline values: CDR1 ENHRY, CDR2 SYGVKD. V shed 6 bases and J 0 bases; nucleotides not matched to a gene: 13. The CDR3 loop spans 17 amino acids. This CDR3 reads CAIRTQQGPRSNYGYTF. CDR3 nucleotides: TGTGCCATCAGAACACAACAGGGGCCCCGGTCTAACTATGGCTACACCTTC.

J is TRBJ2-5 and V is TRBV28; 9 nucleotides align to TRBD2. This CDR3 is 15 amino acids long. Germline V gene sequence: CDR1 MDHEN, CDR2 SYDVKM. J lost 5 bases, V lost 2 bases, and 6 bases had no gene match. The CDR3: CASSLRGGARETQYF. As DNA, the CDR3 is TGTGCCAGCAGTTTACGCGGGGGGGCCCGGGAGACCCAGTACTTC.

In this sample, this clone turned up once. V gene TRBV5-4 combines with J gene TRBJ2-6; tentative D call: TRBD1 (6 bases). The V end lost 4 bases, the J end lost 1 base, and 9 bases lay between the germline ends. CDR1 and CDR2 (germline): SGHNT, YYREEE (reference sequence). The CDR3 has 15 amino acids. The CDR3: CASSKDRSGANVLTF. The CDR3, as DNA: TGTGCCAGCAGCAAAGACAGGTCTGGGGCCAACGTCCTGACTTTC. The complete variable domain, with remaining parts taken from reference TRBV5-4 and TRBJ2-6, reads ETGVTQSPTHLIKTRGQQVTLRCSSQSGHNTVSWYQQALGQGPQFIFQYYREEENGRGNFPPRFSGLQFPNYSSELNVNALELDDSALYLCASSKDRSGANVLTFGAGSRLTVL.

J is TRBJ2-7 and V is TRBV27; tentative D call: TRBD1 (5 bases). The CDR3 covers 14 residues. Deletions cut 2 bases from V and 5 bases from J, with 13 bases between. Germline V gene lookup returns CDR1 MNHEY and CDR2 SMNVEV (reference sequence). For the CDR3, the DNA is TGTGCCAGCAGTTTACGGCAGGGCCCCCACGAGCAGTACTTC. This codes for CASSLRQGPHEQYF.

J is TRBJ1-5 and V is TRBV28, with TRBD1 identical over 7 bases. Germline trimming cut 3 bases from V and 6 bases from J; bases unmatched to any gene: 8. Germline V gene sequence: CDR1 MDHEN, CDR2 SYDVKM. The CDR3 runs 15 residues. CDR3 residues: CASSFRSGGFQPQHF. The CDR3 region has the DNA TGTGCCAGCAGTTTTCGTTCAGGGGGGTTTCAGCCCCAGCATTTT.

This chain connects TRBV28 to TRBJ1-4; D is unresolved. The length of the CDR3 is 16 residues. From germline, CDR1 is MDHEN and CDR2 SYDVKM. V lost 1 base and J lost 5, with 14 bases in between. The CDR3 DNA is TGTGCCAGCAGTTTATTTTCGGGAGTCGAAAATGAAAAACTGTTTTTT. This sequence encodes CASSLFSGVENEKLFF.

This clone showed up just a few times. The rearrangement joins TRBV10-1 to TRBJ2-7; 9 bases align to TRBD1. The CDR3 contains 13 residues. Per germline, CDR1 WNHNN and CDR2 SYGVQD (reference sequence). The ends lost 5 bases at V and 4 bases at J; junction bases unmatched: 3. CDR3 sequence: CASSSGQGYEQYF. The CDR3 DNA reads as TGCGCCAGCAGTTCCGGACAGGGGTACGAGCAGTACTTC.

The gene calls are TRBV27 and TRBJ2-1; 14 bases line up with TRBD2. The CDR3 loop spans 15 amino acids. CDR1 is MNHEY and CDR2 is SMNVEV in the germline V gene (reference sequence). Trimming cost V 7 bases and J 9 bases; bases outside gene matches: 8. CDR3 region: CASNLPGLAGGEQFF. The CDR3 DNA follows: TGTGCCAGCAACCTGCCCGGACTAGCGGGGGGTGAGCAGTTCTTC.

V and J are TRBV11-2 and TRBJ1-1; D is perhaps TRBD1 (6 bases). V lost 4 bases to trimming and J lost 1 base, with 19 bases between them. CDR1 is SGHAT, CDR2 FQNNGV, per germline. CDR3 length equals 17 residues. CDR3 DNA sequence: TGTGCCAGCAGCTCCCGGCCTGGACAGTCGAGGAACACTGAAGCTTTCTTT. As protein: CASSSRPGQSRNTEAFF.

The chain recombines TRBV5-6 with TRBJ2-3; 8 positions agree with TRBD1. CDR3 size: 14 residues. Germline assignment: CDR1 SGHDT and CDR2 YYEEEE. V trimming: 2 bases; J trimming: 5 bases; junction bases outside the gene matches: 4. Written as DNA, the CDR3 is TGTGCCAGCAGCTTTCAGGGGGCGGGAGATACGCAGTATTTT. Translating it yields CASSFQGAGDTQYF.

In this sample, this clone turned up a few times. This chain connects TRBV4-3 to TRBJ2-7; a possible D gene is TRBD2 (5 bases). With 0 bases removed from V and 0 bases from J, the gap between germline ends came to 12 bases. The V gene's germline CDR1 is LGHNA and CDR2 YSLEER. This CDR3 region has 16 residues. CDR3 protein: CASSQDRGLGSYEQYF. As DNA, the CDR3 is TGCGCCAGCAGCCAAGATCGAGGGCTGGGCTCCTACGAGCAGTACTTC.

As to this clone: Other DNA sequences in the same sample also yield this CDR3. This chain connects TRBV4-3 to TRBJ1-2; D gene unclear. The CDR3 runs to 12 residues. CDR1 LGHNA and CDR2 YSLEER come from the germline V gene. Trimming removed 0 bases from V and 8 bases from J, with 7 bases in between. CDR3: CASSQDRRGYTF. The CDR3 coding sequence is TGCGCCAGCAGCCAAGATCGCCGGGGCTACACCTTC.

The V and J genes are TRBV4-3 and TRBJ2-2; the D call may be TRBD1 or TRBD2 (5 bases each). The CDR3 length is 17 residues. In germline, CDR1 is LGHNA, CDR2 YSLEER. V lost 1 base and J 5 bases, leaving 17 bases between the germline ends. Here the CDR3 reads CASSQGLVLGRTGELFF. In nucleotides, the CDR3 is TGCGCCAGCAGCCAAGGGCTAGTTTTGGGACGAACCGGGGAGCTGTTTTTT.

The chain links TRBV3-1 (or the pseudogene TRBV3-2) to TRBJ1-2; D not certain. Germline V lookup: CDR1 LGHDT, CDR2 YNNKEL (reference sequence). The V end was cut by 4 bases, the J end by 2 bases, with 11 bases between. CDR3 length: 14 residues. The chain's CDR3 is CASSPDYGNYGYTF. The CDR3, as DNA: TGTGCCAGCAGCCCAGACTACGGCAACTATGGCTACACCTTC.

The chain couples TRBV5-6 to TRBJ2-7; D not certain. CDR1 is SGHDT and CDR2 is YYEEEE in the germline V gene. The CDR3 spans 13 residues. V lost 5 bases to trimming and J lost 7 bases, with 16 bases between them. CDR3: CASRAAAAWEQYF. As DNA, the CDR3 is TGTGCCAGCAGGGCGGCGGCCGCTTGGGAGCAGTACTTC.

The J gene is TRBJ1-5, the V gene TRBV4-1, with 8 bases identical to TRBD1. With V trimmed by 3 bases and J by 7 bases, 5 bases remained unmatched. Germline CDR1 and CDR2: MGHRA and YSYEKL. This CDR3 is built from 14 residues. The CDR3 sequence is CASSQDREGQPQHF. The DNA of the CDR3 is TGCGCCAGCAGCCAGGACAGGGAGGGACAGCCCCAGCATTTT.

The J gene is TRBJ2-7, the V gene TRBV19; D is unclear. V was cut by 2 bases and J by 6 bases, with 17 bases left in between. CDR1 LNHDA and CDR2 SQIVND come from the germline V gene (reference sequence). The CDR3 covers 15 residues. The CDR3 DNA reads TGTGCCAGTAGTATATTCGGATTTGAACGAGGCGAGCAGTACTTC. Amino acids: CASSIFGFERGEQYF. The full variable domain, with the rest looked up from reference TRBV19 and TRBJ2-7, is DGGITQSPKYLFRKEGQNVTLSCEQNLNHDAMYWYRQDPGQGLRLIYYSQIVNDFQKGDIAEGYSVSREKKESFPLTVTSAQKNPTAFYLCASSIFGFERGEQYFGPGTRLTVT.

This clone appeared a few times. The chain links TRBV19 to TRBJ2-3; D is uncertain. CDR1 and CDR2 (germline): LNHDA, SQIVND (reference sequence). V lost 2 bases and J lost 1, with 10 bases in between. The CDR3 is 15 residues long. CDR3 in DNA: TGTGCCAGTAGTATAATGGGCTACGGCACAGATACGCAGTATTTT. Protein: CASSIMGYGTDTQYF.

J is TRBJ2-7 and V is TRBV23-1; TRBD1 is a possible D gene (6 bases). TRBV23-1 is an open reading frame, and its role is uncertain. V was shortened by 2 bases and J by 3 bases, with 14 bases between the two germline ends. CDR3 size: 15 residues. CDR3 amino acids: CASSQATGRGYEQYF. Here the CDR3 DNA reads TGCGCCAGCAGTCAAGCGACAGGCCGCGGCTACGAGCAGTACTTC.

The rearrangement uses TRBV27 and TRBJ2-5; 11 bases fit TRBD2. The CDR3 sequence is 15 residues long. Germline loops: CDR1 MNHEY, CDR2 SMNVEV (reference sequence). The V segment lost 3 bases and the J segment 2 bases; nucleotides outside the gene matches: 2. The CDR3 sequence: CASSLTSGAQETQYF. The CDR3 DNA follows: TGTGCCAGCAGTTTGACTAGCGGGGCACAAGAGACCCAGTACTTC.

V gene TRBV7-2 combines with J gene TRBJ1-5, with a possible D match to TRBD1 (5 bases). Germline values: CDR1 SGHTA, CDR2 FQGNSA. V was pared by 5 bases and J by 1 base, with 12 bases between. This CDR3 is built from 15 residues. DNA of the CDR3: TGTGCCAGCAGCCCCCCTGGGGGGAGCAATCAGCCCCAGCATTTT. It translates to CASSPPGGSNQPQHF.

J is TRBJ2-2 and V is TRBV27, with unresolved D. This CDR3 has 12 residues. Germline V gene sequence: CDR1 MNHEY, CDR2 SMNVEV (reference sequence). V was trimmed by 1 base and J by 6 bases, leaving 3 bases between them. The CDR3 region has the DNA TGTGCCAGCAGTTTATTCCCCGGGGAGCTGTTTTTT. Its translation is CASSLFPGELFF.

The chain joins TRBV9 to TRBJ2-3; TRBD1 aligns across 10 bases. Trimming removed 3 bases from V and 0 bases from J; junction bases left unmatched: 10. The CDR3 spans 18 residues. Looked up from germline, CDR1 is SGDLS and CDR2 is YYNGEE. The CDR3 coding sequence is TGTGCCAGCAGCGGAAGGACAGGGGGTCCAGCTAGCACAGATACGCAGTATTTT. Translated: CASSGRTGGPASTDTQYF.

The rearrangement uses TRBV5-4 and TRBJ1-3; D not certain. From germline, CDR1 is SGHNT and CDR2 YYREEE (reference sequence). Between the trimmed V and J ends, which lost 4 bases and 0 bases, there was a span of 8 bases. The CDR3 sequence is 14 residues long. The CDR3 loop is CASSTESSGNTIYF. DNA for the CDR3: TGTGCCAGCAGCACGGAAAGCTCTGGAAACACCATATATTTT.

The J gene is TRBJ2-7, the V gene TRBV7-2; D assignment may be TRBD1 or TRBD2 (6 bases each). The V gene lost 1 base and the J gene lost 0 bases, with 22 bases spanning the gap. From germline, CDR1 is SGHTA and CDR2 FQGNSA. The CDR3 has 19 amino acids. The CDR3 region is CASSLGWVSKQGGSYEQYF. CDR3 DNA: TGTGCCAGCAGCTTAGGGTGGGTTAGCAAACAGGGAGGCTCCTACGAGCAGTACTTC.

In its sample, this clone was seen once. This chain joins TRBV4-3 and TRBJ1-1; TRBD1 might be the D (5 bases). Trimming pared 0 bases from V and 8 bases from J, leaving 10 bases between. Germline values: CDR1 LGHNA, CDR2 YSLEER. The CDR3 length is 13 residues. The DNA of the CDR3 is TGCGCCAGCAGCCAAGATGCGGGACGAGAAGCTTTCTTT. Its protein product is CASSQDAGREAFF.

Worth noting for this clone: Mismatch with germline at one junction end may stem from a read error. This sequence joins TRBV29-1 and TRBJ2-3; tentatively, D is TRBD1 (5 bases). The CDR3 sequence is 13 residues long. Germline V lookup: CDR1 SQVTM, CDR2 ANQGSEA. The CDR3 nucleotides are TGCAGCGTCGCCCCCGACAGCACAGACACGCAGTATTTT. The encoded protein is CSVAPDSTDTQYF.